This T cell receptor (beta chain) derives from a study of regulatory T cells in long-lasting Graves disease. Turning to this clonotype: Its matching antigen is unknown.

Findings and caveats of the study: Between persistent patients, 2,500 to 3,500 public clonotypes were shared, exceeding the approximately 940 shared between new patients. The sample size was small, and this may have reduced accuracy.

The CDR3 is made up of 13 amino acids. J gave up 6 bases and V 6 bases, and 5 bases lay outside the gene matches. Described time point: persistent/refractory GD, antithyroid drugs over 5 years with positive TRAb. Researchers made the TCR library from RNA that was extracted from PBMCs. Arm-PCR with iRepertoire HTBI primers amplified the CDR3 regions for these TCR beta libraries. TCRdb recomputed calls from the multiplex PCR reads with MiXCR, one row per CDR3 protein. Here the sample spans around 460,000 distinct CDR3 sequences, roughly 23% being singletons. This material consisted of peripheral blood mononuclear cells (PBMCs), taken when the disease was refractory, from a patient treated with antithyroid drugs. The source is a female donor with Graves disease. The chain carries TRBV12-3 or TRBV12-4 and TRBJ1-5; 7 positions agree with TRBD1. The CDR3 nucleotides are TGTGCCAGCAGACCAGGGGGGGGTCAGCCCCAGCATTTT. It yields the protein CASRPGGGQPQHF.